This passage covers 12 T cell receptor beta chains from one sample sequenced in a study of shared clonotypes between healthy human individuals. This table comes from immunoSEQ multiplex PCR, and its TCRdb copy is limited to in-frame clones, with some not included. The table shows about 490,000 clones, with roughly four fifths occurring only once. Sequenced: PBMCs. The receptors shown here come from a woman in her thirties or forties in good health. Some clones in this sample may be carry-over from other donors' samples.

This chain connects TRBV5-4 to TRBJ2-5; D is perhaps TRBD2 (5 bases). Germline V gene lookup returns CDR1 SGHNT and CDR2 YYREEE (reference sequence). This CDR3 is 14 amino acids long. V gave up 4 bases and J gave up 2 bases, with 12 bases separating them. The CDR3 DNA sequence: TGTGCCAGCAGCCGTCGACGGGGACAAGAGACCCAGTACTTC. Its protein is CASSRRRGQETQYF.

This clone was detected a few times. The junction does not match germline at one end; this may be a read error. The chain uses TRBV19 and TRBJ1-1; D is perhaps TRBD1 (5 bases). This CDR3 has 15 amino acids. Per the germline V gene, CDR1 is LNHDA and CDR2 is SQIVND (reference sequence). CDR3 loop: CASTIQAIPNTEAFF. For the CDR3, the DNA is TGTGCCAGTACTATACAGGCTATCCCGAACACTGAAGCTTTCTTT.

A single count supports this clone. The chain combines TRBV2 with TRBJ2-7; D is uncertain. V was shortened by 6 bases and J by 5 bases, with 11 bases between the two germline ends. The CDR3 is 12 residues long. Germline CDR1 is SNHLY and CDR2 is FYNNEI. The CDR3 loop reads CASRGWENEQYF. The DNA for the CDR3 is TGTGCCAGCAGGGGGTGGGAAAACGAGCAGTACTTC. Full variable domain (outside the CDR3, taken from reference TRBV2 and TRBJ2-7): EPEVTQTPSHQVTQMGQEVILRCVPISNHLYFYWYRQILGQKVEFLVSFYNNEISEKSEIFDDQFSVERPDGSNFTLKIRSTKLEDSAMYFCASRGWENEQYFGPGTRLTVT.

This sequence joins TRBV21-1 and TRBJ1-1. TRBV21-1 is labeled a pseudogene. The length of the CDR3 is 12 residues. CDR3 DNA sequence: TGTGCCAGCAGTCCCGGGGGAACTGAAGCTTTCTTT. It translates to CASSPGGTEAFF.

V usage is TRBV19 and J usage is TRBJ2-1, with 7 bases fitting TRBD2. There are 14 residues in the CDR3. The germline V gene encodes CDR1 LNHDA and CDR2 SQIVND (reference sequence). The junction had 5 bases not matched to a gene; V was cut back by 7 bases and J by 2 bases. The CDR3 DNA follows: TGTGCCAGTAATGGGGGGAGGGCCTACAATGAGCAGTTCTTC. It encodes CASNGGRAYNEQFF.

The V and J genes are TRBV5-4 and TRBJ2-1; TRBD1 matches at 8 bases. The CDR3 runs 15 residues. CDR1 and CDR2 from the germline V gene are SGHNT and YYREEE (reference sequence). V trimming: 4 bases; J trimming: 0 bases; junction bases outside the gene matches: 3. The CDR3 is CASSVDRASYNEQFF. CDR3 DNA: TGTGCCAGCAGCGTGGACAGGGCCTCCTACAATGAGCAGTTCTTC.

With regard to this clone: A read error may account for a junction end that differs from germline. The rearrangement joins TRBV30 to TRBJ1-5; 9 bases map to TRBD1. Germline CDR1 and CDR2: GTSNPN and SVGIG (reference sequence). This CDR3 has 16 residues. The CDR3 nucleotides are TGTGTCTGGAGTGCCAACCCGGGACAGGGTTATCAGCCCCAGCATTTT. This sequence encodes CVWSANPGQGYQPQHF. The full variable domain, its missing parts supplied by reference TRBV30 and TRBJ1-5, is SQTIHQWPATLVQPVGSPLSLECTVEGTSNPNLYWYRQAAGRGLQLLFYSVGIGQISSEVPQNLSASRPQDRQFILSSKKLLLSDSGFYLCVWSANPGQGYQPQHFGDGTRLSIL.

CDR3 sequence (DNA): TGCGCCAGCAGCAGATTCGGGGTAAGGGGCTACGAGCAGTACTTC. Its protein is CASSRFGVRGYEQYF. The V gene is TRBV5-1, the J gene TRBJ2-7, with D perhaps matching TRBD1 or TRBD2 (5 bases each). The V and J ends lost 4 bases and 3 bases respectively, with 17 bases between them. Germline CDR1 is SGHRS and CDR2 is YFSETQ. CDR3 length: 15 residues.

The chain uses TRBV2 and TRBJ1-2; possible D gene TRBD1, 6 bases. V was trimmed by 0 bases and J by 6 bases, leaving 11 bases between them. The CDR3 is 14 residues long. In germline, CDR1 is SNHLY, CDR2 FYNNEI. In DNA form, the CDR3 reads TGTGCCAGCAGTGAAGCGCGCCCAGGGGATGGCTACACCTTC. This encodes CASSEARPGDGYTF. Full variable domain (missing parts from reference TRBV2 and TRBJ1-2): EPEVTQTPSHQVTQMGQEVILRCVPISNHLYFYWYRQILGQKVEFLVSFYNNEISEKSEIFDDQFSVERPDGSNFTLKIRSTKLEDSAMYFCASSEARPGDGYTFGSGTRLTVV.

The CDR3 DNA sequence: TGTGCCAGCAGTCAGACAGGGCTTCGCACAGATACGCAGTATTTT. It specifies CASSQTGLRTDTQYF. The chain carries TRBV2 and TRBJ2-3; 7 bases line up with TRBD1. Trimming took 5 bases from V and 1 from J; bases not matched to a gene: 6. The CDR3 is made up of 15 amino acids. CDR1 SNHLY and CDR2 FYNNEI come from the germline V gene.

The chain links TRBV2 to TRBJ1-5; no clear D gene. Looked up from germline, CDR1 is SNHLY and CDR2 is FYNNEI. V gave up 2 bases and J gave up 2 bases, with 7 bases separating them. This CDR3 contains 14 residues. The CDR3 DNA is TGTGCCAGCAGTGAATACCAGGGCAATCAGCCCCAGCATTTT. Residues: CASSEYQGNQPQHF.

The CDR3 is CASSLGRSLSGANVLTF. In DNA form, the CDR3 reads TGTGCCAGCAGTTTGGGCAGGTCCCTTTCTGGGGCCAACGTCCTGACTTTC. The chain combines TRBV28 with TRBJ2-6; no reliable D call. This CDR3 comprises 17 residues. Germline CDR1 is MDHEN and CDR2 is SYDVKM. V was pared by 3 bases and J by 1 base, with 13 bases between.